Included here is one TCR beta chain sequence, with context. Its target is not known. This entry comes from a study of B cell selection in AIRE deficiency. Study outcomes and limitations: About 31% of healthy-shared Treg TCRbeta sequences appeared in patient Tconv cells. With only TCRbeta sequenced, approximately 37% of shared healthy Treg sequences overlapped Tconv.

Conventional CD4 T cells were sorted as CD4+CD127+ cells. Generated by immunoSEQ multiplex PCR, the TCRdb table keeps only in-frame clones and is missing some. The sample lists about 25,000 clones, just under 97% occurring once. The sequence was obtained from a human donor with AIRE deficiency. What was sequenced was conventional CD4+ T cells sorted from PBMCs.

The CDR3 sequence: CASSLNPGVSSYNEQFF. CDR3 nucleotide sequence: TGCGCCAGCAGCTTGAACCCGGGCGTGAGCTCCTACAATGAGCAGTTCTTC. V and J are TRBV5-1 and TRBJ2-1; D unclear. From germline, CDR1 is SGHRS and CDR2 YFSETQ. V was shortened by 1 base and J by 0 bases, with 14 bases between the two germline ends. This CDR3 is built from 17 residues.